These T cell receptor beta chains were read from a single sample in a study of T cell repertoires in cytomegalovirus infection. No antigen is known for these receptors. TCRdb used MiXCR to reprocess the reads, holding one entry per CDR3 protein. The sample holds some 500,000 distinct CDR3 sequences, 30% to 40% seen once. Sequences were derived from cultured PBMCs, sampled from culture after CMV antigen stimulation. The receptor source for this set is a human donor in good health (CMV status not recorded). Some clones in this sample may be carry-over from other donors' samples. Each CDR3 is given with its conserved first and last residue. D genes are given only for firm matches. Some rows have no size entry. The others give once, few or many, or a class for an expanded clone.

-	TRBV7-6	15	TRBJ2-1	-	TGTGCCAGCAGCTCCGAAGGAGAACTAGTCAATGAGCAGTTCTTC	CASSSEGELVNEQFF
TRBD2	TRBV5-6	16	TRBJ2-3	few	TGTGCCAGCAGTTACCAGCGGGAGCCACCCTCGGATACGCAGTATTTT	CASSYQREPPSDTQYF
-	TRBV6-6	14	TRBJ1-6	few	TGTGCCAGCAGGCCAGACGGACTGGGGTCACCCCTCCACTTT	CASRPDGLGSPLHF
-	TRBV20-1	13	TRBJ2-5	once	TGCAGTGCTAGAGATCTGGTCGGGGAGACCCAGTACTTC	CSARDLVGETQYF
TRBD1	TRBV20-1	13	TRBJ1-1	-	TGCAGTGCTTATGGGACAGATCGGACTGAAGCTTTCTTT	CSAYGTDRTEAFF
-	TRBV7-2	13	TRBJ1-3	many	TGTGCCAGCAGCTCCCGCAGGGGCGACACCATATATTTT	CASSSRRGDTIYF
-	TRBV7-2	13	TRBJ2-1	-	TGTGCCAGCAGCTCTGCTCCGGGCAATGAGCAGTTCTTC	CASSSAPGNEQFF
TRBD2	TRBV19	16	TRBJ2-1	-	TGTGCCAGTAGTTTCCCCGAGCGGGGGCCCGACAATGAGCAGTTCTTC	CASSFPERGPDNEQFF
TRBD1	TRBV7-6	12	TRBJ1-2	-	TGTGCCAGCAGCGAGACAGGGTATGGCTACACCTTC	CASSETGYGYTF
-	TRBV7-2	14	TRBJ2-7	-	TGTGCCAGCAGCCTCGCCGGACACGACTACGAGCAGTACTTC	CASSLAGHDYEQYF
-	TRBV7-2	13	TRBJ2-1	many	TGTGCCAGCAGCTTAGGTAGAAACAATGAGCAGTTCTTC	CASSLGRNNEQFF
-	TRBV12-3/TRBV12-4	14	TRBJ1-2	-	TGTGCCAGCAGTTTGGGGAGGTGGTCCTATGGCTACACCTTC	CASSLGRWSYGYTF
-	TRBV27	13	TRBJ1-5	-	TGTGCCAGCAGTAGACACCCAGATCAGCCCCAGCATTTT	CASSRHPDQPQHF
-	TRBV10-3	13	TRBJ1-3	-	TGTGCCAGCGAATCATTATCCGGAAACACCATATATTTT	CASESLSGNTIYF
TRBD2	TRBV11-2	19	TRBJ2-1	-	TGTGCCAGCAGCTTACTCGGGACTAGCGGGACTCGCTCCTACAATGAGCAGTTCTTC	CASSLLGTSGTRSYNEQFF
-	TRBV12-3/TRBV12-4	11	TRBJ2-1	few	TGTGCCAGCAGTTTAAACTCTGAGCAGTTCTTC	CASSLNSEQFF
-	TRBV7-2	16	TRBJ2-2	many	TGTGCCAGCAGCTTAGGCTCGACGGGGTACACCGGGGAGCTGTTTTTT	CASSLGSTGYTGELFF
-	TRBV7-2	15	TRBJ2-5	-	TGTGCCAGCAGCTTAGCGAAGGGCGACTCGGAGACCCAGTACTTC	CASSLAKGDSETQYF
TRBD2	TRBV6-1	15	TRBJ2-3	few	TGTGCCAGCAGACCTAGCGGGCGGAGCACAGATACGCAGTATTTT	CASRPSGRSTDTQYF